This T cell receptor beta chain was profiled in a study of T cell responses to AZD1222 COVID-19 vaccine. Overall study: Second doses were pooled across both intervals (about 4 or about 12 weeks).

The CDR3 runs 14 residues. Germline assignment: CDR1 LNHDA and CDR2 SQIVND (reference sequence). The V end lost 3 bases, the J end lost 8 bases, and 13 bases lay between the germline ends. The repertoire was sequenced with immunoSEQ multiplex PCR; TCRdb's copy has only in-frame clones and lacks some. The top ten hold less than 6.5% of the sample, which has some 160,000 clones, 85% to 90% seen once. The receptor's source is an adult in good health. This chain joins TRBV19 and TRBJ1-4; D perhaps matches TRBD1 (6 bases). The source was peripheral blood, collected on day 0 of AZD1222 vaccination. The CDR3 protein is CASSIGQWSEKLFF. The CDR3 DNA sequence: TGTGCCAGTAGTATCGGACAGTGGAGCGAAAAACTGTTTTTT. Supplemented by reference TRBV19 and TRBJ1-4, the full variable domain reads DGGITQSPKYLFRKEGQNVTLSCEQNLNHDAMYWYRQDPGQGLRLIYYSQIVNDFQKGDIAEGYSVSREKKESFPLTVTSAQKNPTAFYLCASSIGQWSEKLFFGSGTQLSVL.